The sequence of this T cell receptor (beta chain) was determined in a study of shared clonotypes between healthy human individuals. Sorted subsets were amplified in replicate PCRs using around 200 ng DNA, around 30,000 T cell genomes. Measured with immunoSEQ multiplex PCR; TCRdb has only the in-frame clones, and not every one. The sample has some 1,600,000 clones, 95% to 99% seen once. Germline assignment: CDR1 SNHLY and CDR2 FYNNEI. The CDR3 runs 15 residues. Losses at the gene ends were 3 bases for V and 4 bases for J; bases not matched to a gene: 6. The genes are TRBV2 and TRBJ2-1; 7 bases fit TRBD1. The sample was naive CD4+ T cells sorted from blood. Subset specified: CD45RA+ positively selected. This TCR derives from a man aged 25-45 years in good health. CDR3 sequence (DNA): TGTGCCAGCAGTGAGCGACAGGGTGGATACAATGAGCAGTTCTTC. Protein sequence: CASSERQGGYNEQFF.